This T cell receptor (beta chain) was found in a study of T-cell memory formation after mild COVID-19. Study-wide background: Each donor largely had its own TCR clusters.

TCRdb reprocessed the 5' RACE reads with MiXCR, giving one entry per CDR3 protein. The profile shows roughly 170,000 distinct CDR3 sequences, 15% to 20% of them singletons. About this clonotype itself: Its antigen is still unknown.

General study results and limits: Clones shrinking from day 15 to 85 showed even CD4/CD8 mixes; later expanders tilted CD4+. Pre-infection memory showed some responding clones, and this suggested that cross-reactive memory joined. Researchers report contracting CD4+ clones mostly in CM and EM, with CD8+ clones in EMRA.

The CDR3 covers 15 residues. V was trimmed by 0 bases and J by 2 bases, leaving 12 bases between them. Per germline, CDR1 SGHRS and CDR2 YFSETQ. The specimen was PBMCs or a T cell subset sorted from them (not recorded which). The gene calls are TRBV5-1 and TRBJ2-7; D not certain. The receptor comes from a man between 18 and 35 years old who had mild COVID-19 (a few samples of this study predate the infection). Cell type and time point are not known. The CDR3 region is CASSLGAEFTYEQYF. As DNA, the CDR3 is TGCGCCAGCAGCTTGGGGGCGGAATTCACCTACGAGCAGTACTTC.